This T cell receptor (beta chain) was obtained from a study of control samples from healthy donors and cancer patients. This CDR3 is built from 13 residues. Between the trimmed V and J ends, which lost 2 bases and 7 bases, there was a span of 14 bases. CDR1 and CDR2 (germline): GTSNPN, SVGIG (reference sequence). Data came from immunoSEQ multiplex PCR; TCRdb stores just in-frame clones and leaves some out. The table shows tens of thousands of clones, with 94% occurring only once. The TCR was taken from a man aged 25 to 45 in good health. The sequenced sample consisted of blood. This chain uses TRBV30 with TRBJ1-1, with D possibly matching TRBD1 (6 bases). The CDR3 region is CAWSTISQGEAFF. CDR3 bases: TGTGCCTGGAGTACTATTTCACAGGGTGAAGCTTTCTTT.